This T cell receptor beta chain is drawn from a study of monozygotic twins with cystic fibrosis. Note on this clone: Its antigen is unknown.

The V segment lost 2 bases and the J segment 10 bases; nucleotides outside the gene matches: 5. This CDR3 has 13 amino acids. Germline assignment: CDR1 SGDLS and CDR2 YYNGEE. Study outcomes and limitations: Median Simpson clonality of 0.0095 suggested naive T cells predominated.

Profiled with immunoSEQ multiplex PCR; TCRdb holds only in-frame clones, not every one. This sample has approximately 7,700 clones, with approximately 95% found just once. The source is a boy aged 2 to 10 with cystic fibrosis. Material for sequencing was blood. J is TRBJ1-4 and V is TRBV9; 7 positions match TRBD1. The CDR3 is CASSVEQGRKLFF. CDR3 nucleotides: TGTGCCAGCAGCGTCGAACAGGGGCGAAAACTGTTTTTT.